Below, 22 T cell receptor beta chains from the same sample are listed, as sequenced in a study of blood T cell repertoires in COVID-19 (dated by TCRdb to between 2020 and 2021). The method behind the library was the immunoSEQ multiplex PCR assay. TCRdb re-hosts the immuneACCESS table, in-frame sequences only. Its copies lack some clones; in the studies checked, an unresolved V gene accounts for under half of them, and the cause for the rest is not known. Here the sample has 25,000 to 35,000 clones; 87% occur a single time. The ten largest clones add up to roughly 10% of the sample. Sequenced sample: peripheral blood. The source of these receptors is a human donor in a cohort sampled during active COVID-19.

This sequence joins TRBV19 and TRBJ2-6; maybe TRBD2 (5 bases). V lost 6 bases and J 4 bases, leaving 13 bases between the germline ends. Per the germline V gene, CDR1 is LNHDA and CDR2 is SQIVND (reference sequence). The CDR3 consists of 15 residues. In nucleotides, the CDR3 is TGTGCCAGTAGGCCATCGGGGTCCGGGGCCAACGTCCTGACTTTC. Its protein product is CASRPSGSGANVLTF. Complete variable domain (other parts from reference TRBV19 and TRBJ2-6): DGGITQSPKYLFRKEGQNVTLSCEQNLNHDAMYWYRQDPGQGLRLIYYSQIVNDFQKGDIAEGYSVSREKKESFPLTVTSAQKNPTAFYLCASRPSGSGANVLTFGAGSRLTVL.

The chain recombines TRBV9 with TRBJ2-1; 7 bases agree with TRBD2. J was trimmed by 10 bases and V by 5 bases; bases with no gene match: 12. The CDR3 extends over 14 amino acids. Germline loops: CDR1 SGDLS, CDR2 YYNGEE. Here the CDR3 DNA reads TGTGCCAGCAGGGACGGACGAGCAGCGGGGGAGCAGTTCTTC. Protein sequence: CASRDGRAAGEQFF.

The chain couples TRBV6-5 to TRBJ1-4; a possible D gene is TRBD1 (6 bases). Germline-derived CDR1 and CDR2 are MNHEY and SVGAGI. Trimming took 6 bases from V and 2 from J, leaving 13 bases between them. The CDR3 is made up of 15 amino acids. CDR3 DNA: TGTGCCAGCAGACCTACAGGGAGCACTAATGAAAAACTGTTTTTT. Its translation: CASRPTGSTNEKLFF.

This clone qualifies as medium-sized (0.01 to 0.1%). The V call is TRBV5-4, the J call TRBJ2-3; 7 nucleotides match TRBD2. This CDR3 is built from 17 residues. J lost 2 bases, V lost 0 bases, and 9 bases had no gene match. The germline CDR1 and CDR2 sequences are SGHNT and YYREEE (reference sequence). The CDR3 spells CASSLVGAGSLTDTQYF. The CDR3 DNA is TGTGCCAGCAGCTTGGTTGGAGCGGGGAGTCTCACAGATACGCAGTATTTT.

This sequence joins TRBV3-1 (or the pseudogene TRBV3-2) and TRBJ2-4, with D tentatively TRBD1 (6 bases). In germline, CDR1 is LGHDT, CDR2 YNNKEL (reference sequence). The CDR3 runs 15 residues. Trimming shortened V by 4 bases and J by 6 bases, and 16 bases separated the two germline ends. CDR3 in DNA: TGTGCCAGCAGCCCTGGACAGCCCCAAGGAAACATTCAGTACTTC. Amino acid sequence: CASSPGQPQGNIQYF.

This chain joins TRBV19 and TRBJ2-4, with 14 bases matching TRBD2. CDR1 LNHDA and CDR2 SQIVND come from the germline V gene (reference sequence). The V gene end was trimmed by 5 bases and the J gene end by 1 base; junction bases not matched to a gene: 7. CDR3 length equals 18 residues. CDR3 DNA: TGTGCCAGTAGTTTCGGACTAGCGGGAGGTTCGGCCAAAAACATTCAGTACTTC. Protein: CASSFGLAGGSAKNIQYF.

The chain carries TRBV5-4 and TRBJ2-1, with TRBD2 matching over 7 bases. J gave up 0 bases and V 0 bases, and 12 bases lay outside the gene matches. The germline gives CDR1 SGHNT, CDR2 YYREEE (reference sequence). This CDR3 is built from 19 residues. The chain's CDR3 is CASSLGVLGLINSYNEQFF. The CDR3 nucleotides are TGTGCCAGCAGCTTGGGGGTATTGGGACTAATAAACTCCTACAATGAGCAGTTCTTC.

The chain recombines TRBV5-1 with TRBJ2-7; 10 bases match TRBD1. Losses at the gene ends were 5 bases for V and 3 bases for J; bases not matched to a gene: 8. The CDR3 sequence is 15 residues long. From germline, CDR1 is SGHRS and CDR2 YFSETQ. The CDR3 DNA follows: TGCGCCAGCAGTCGCGGGACAGGGGAGAGCTACGAGCAGTACTTC. Protein product: CASSRGTGESYEQYF.

The chain combines TRBV24-1 with TRBJ2-3, with 8 bases fitting TRBD1. V lost 5 bases and J lost 4; bases outside the gene matches: 7. Germline values: CDR1 KGHDR, CDR2 SFDVKD. The CDR3 is made up of 15 amino acids. The CDR3 bases are TGTGCCACCAGTGTAGGCAGGGGGCTTTCAGATACGCAGTATTTT. This sequence encodes CATSVGRGLSDTQYF.

This chain links TRBV10-3 with TRBJ2-2; 9 bases align to TRBD2. Germline V gives CDR1 ENHRY, CDR2 SYGVKD. There are 14 residues in the CDR3. V was pared by 10 bases and J by 3 bases, with 6 bases of the junction left unmatched. CDR3 nucleotides: TGTGCCAGCGGGGGGGGAGAGGACACCGGGGAGCTGTTTTTT. It encodes CASGGGEDTGELFF.

In its sample, this clone was seen once. The chain combines TRBV5-1 with TRBJ2-1; D uncertain. The V end lost 0 bases, the J end lost 8 bases, and 6 bases lay between the germline ends. CDR3 length: 12 residues. Germline V CDR1 and CDR2: SGHRS, YFSETQ. CDR3 sequence reads: CASSLESYEQFF. The CDR3 region has the DNA TGCGCCAGCAGCTTGGAAAGCTATGAGCAGTTCTTC.

V usage is TRBV14 and J usage is TRBJ1-4; 7 bases agree with TRBD1. J gave up 8 bases and V 6 bases, and 15 bases lay outside the gene matches. Germline values: CDR1 SGHDN, CDR2 FVKESK. The CDR3 runs 16 residues. CDR3 coding DNA: TGTGCCAGCAGAGGACGGGTGGGGACAGTAGGCGAAAAACTGTTTTTT. Translation: CASRGRVGTVGEKLFF.

The chain employs TRBV30 and TRBJ2-7; 8 bases agree with TRBD2. Germline V gives CDR1 GTSNPN, CDR2 SVGIG (reference sequence). CDR3 size: 14 residues. With V trimmed by 0 bases and J by 3 bases, 4 bases remained unmatched. The CDR3 DNA reads TGTGCCTGGAGTGTACTCGCGGGAGGCTACGAGCAGTACTTC. Translated: CAWSVLAGGYEQYF.

The genes are TRBV29-1 and TRBJ1-1; no definite D call. Germline V gives CDR1 SQVTM, CDR2 ANQGSEA. The CDR3 extends over 11 amino acids. V shed 4 bases and J shed 8 bases, with 11 bases lying between them. CDR3 loop: CSVGGGSEAFF. Here the CDR3 DNA reads TGCAGCGTTGGCGGTGGTTCCGAAGCTTTCTTT.

The rearrangement uses TRBV9 and TRBJ2-1; 9 nucleotides agree with TRBD2. Trimming took 2 bases from V and 4 from J; bases not matched to a gene: 10. Germline loops: CDR1 SGDLS, CDR2 YYNGEE. The CDR3 is made up of 17 amino acids. This CDR3 is CASSVGGGALRYNEQFF. In DNA, the CDR3 is TGTGCCAGCAGCGTGGGCGGGGGGGCCCTGAGGTACAATGAGCAGTTCTTC.

The chain couples TRBV18 to TRBJ2-5; possibly TRBD1 for D (6 bases). CDR1 KGHSH and CDR2 LQKENI come from the germline V gene. Trimming took off 1 base at V and 0 bases at J, with 9 bases between the two ends. The length of the CDR3 is 15 residues. CDR3 protein: CASSPLSGDQETQYF. The CDR3 coding sequence is TGTGCCAGCTCACCACTTTCAGGGGACCAAGAGACCCAGTACTTC.

This clone appeared once. The J gene is TRBJ2-3, the V gene TRBV3-1 (or the pseudogene TRBV3-2); 10 nucleotides line up with TRBD2. V dropped 3 bases and J dropped 1; count of bases not matched to a gene: 7. Germline CDR1 and CDR2: LGHDT and YNNKEL (reference sequence). This CDR3 has 17 residues. The CDR3 region has the DNA TGTGCCAGCAGCCAGGGCCCGCTAGCGGGGGGCACAGATACGCAGTATTTT. The encoded protein is CASSQGPLAGGTDTQYF.

The V call is TRBV19, the J call TRBJ2-3; possibly TRBD2 for D (6 bases). Trimming shortened V by 7 bases and J by 6 bases, and 23 bases separated the two germline ends. The germline V gene has CDR1 LNHDA and CDR2 SQIVND (reference sequence). The CDR3 totals 16 residues. The chain's CDR3 is CASTKGSSGRGDTQYF. The CDR3 DNA reads TGTGCCAGTACTAAGGGGTCTAGTGGTCGGGGGGATACGCAGTATTTT. The full variable domain, completed using reference TRBV19 and TRBJ2-3, is DGGITQSPKYLFRKEGQNVTLSCEQNLNHDAMYWYRQDPGQGLRLIYYSQIVNDFQKGDIAEGYSVSREKKESFPLTVTSAQKNPTAFYLCASTKGSSGRGDTQYFGPGTRLTVL.

The chain carries TRBV5-1 and TRBJ1-1, with D possibly matching TRBD1 (6 bases). The length of the CDR3 is 15 residues. CDR1 is SGHRS, CDR2 YFSETQ, per germline. V gave up 4 bases and J gave up 5 bases, with 18 bases separating them. The CDR3 bases are TGCGCCAGCAGCACGGGAGGGGGGCGGAGTACTGAAGCTTTCTTT. The encoded protein is CASSTGGGRSTEAFF.

This chain uses TRBV5-1 with TRBJ1-2; TRBD1 agrees at 9 bases. The CDR3 totals 15 residues. Per germline, CDR1 SGHRS and CDR2 YFSETQ. Germline trimming cut 3 bases from V and 6 bases from J; bases unmatched to any gene: 9. CDR3 DNA sequence: TGCGCCAGCAGCTCCTTCACAGGGGGCTCTGATGGCTACACCTTC. Encoded protein: CASSSFTGGSDGYTF.

The chain joins TRBV11-2 to TRBJ2-3; TRBD2 aligns across 7 bases. Germline CDR1 reads SGHAT; CDR2 reads FQNNGV. The ends lost 3 bases at V and 3 bases at J; junction bases unmatched: 6. This CDR3 region has 15 residues. The CDR3 sequence is CASSFYFSGTDTQYF. The DNA of the CDR3 is TGTGCCAGCAGCTTCTACTTTAGCGGGACAGATACGCAGTATTTT.

Here the CDR3 reads CASSPRGGNSPLHF. In DNA, the CDR3 is TGCGCCAGCAGCCCCCGGGGGGGCAATTCACCCCTCCACTTT. The chain has TRBV5-1 and TRBJ1-6, with D perhaps TRBD1 (6 bases). The germline gives CDR1 SGHRS, CDR2 YFSETQ. Trimming removed 4 bases from V and 7 bases from J, with 12 bases in between. The CDR3 has 14 amino acids. The full variable domain, its missing parts supplied by reference TRBV5-1 and TRBJ1-6, is KAGVTQTPRYLIKTRGQQVTLSCSPISGHRSVSWYQQTPGQGLQFLFEYFSETQRNKGNFPGRFSGRQFSNSRSEMNVSTLELGDSALYLCASSPRGGNSPLHFGNGTRLTVT.